This TCR beta chain was recorded in a study of cytomegalovirus exposure and HLA in healthy donors. The study, taken as a whole, reports: Within the data, a cluster of highly shared sequence variants was likely a sequencing artifact. Some V segments could not be told apart, so they were left out, TRBV6-2 and TRBV6-3 among them. The majority of CMV-associated TCR beta chains were reported as apparently HLA-restricted in a later analysis.

Worth noting for this clone: Its target is not known.

Germline CDR1 SNHLY, CDR2 FYNNEI. The CDR3 has 14 residues. Primers included in the PCR were 60 Vbeta and 13 Jbeta primers. Assay: immunoSEQ multiplex PCR; the TCRdb copy retains only in-frame clones and omits some. The top ten clones hold around 2% of a sample with 120,000 to 150,000 clones, roughly 77% of them seen once. This clonotype was sampled from a man aged 25-45 years in good health and CMV-seronegative. The specimen sequenced was PBMCs. This sequence joins TRBV2 and TRBJ2-5, with D tentatively TRBD2 (6 bases). The DNA end favors TRBJ2-7, so the J call may be wrong. The CDR3 loop reads CASSDEEGSYEQYF. For the CDR3, the DNA is TGTGCCAGCAGTGACGAGGAGGGCTCCTACGAGCAGTACTTC.